Listed below are T cell receptor beta chains from one sample, sequenced in a study of beta chain features in type 1 diabetes. TCRdb keeps only in-frame clones here, not all; method: immunoSEQ multiplex PCR. The sample carries hundreds of thousands of clones, roughly 10% recorded once. Sequencing input: naive CD4+ T cells from blood. These receptors originate from a man aged 30 to 39 with type 1 diabetes. CDR3s include the opening cysteine and the closing phenylalanine or tryptophan. The D gene is left open where the match is weak. Clone size is stated in some rows and not others, as once, few, many or a class when expanded.

abundance,v_gene,d_gene,j_gene,CDR3aa,CDR3nt
few,TRBV7-2,TRBD1,TRBJ2-3,CASSPGQGTDTQYF,TGTGCCAGCAGCCCGGGACAGGGCACAGATACGCAGTATTTT
few,TRBV7-2,TRBD2,TRBJ2-3,CASSLRGPGLAGSDTQYF,TGTGCCAGCAGCTTAAGGGGGCCGGGACTAGCGGGGTCTGATACGCAGTATTTT
.,TRBV7-3,.,TRBJ1-3,CASSLAGTLGNTIYF,TGTGCCAGCAGCTTAGCCGGGACACTTGGAAACACCATATATTTT
few,TRBV14,.,TRBJ2-7,CASSQEAGKYYEQYF,TGTGCCAGCAGCCAAGAGGCAGGGAAATACTACGAGCAGTACTTC
.,TRBV28,TRBD1,TRBJ2-1,CASRSYDRETYNEQFF,TGTGCCAGCAGATCATACGACAGGGAAACCTACAATGAGCAGTTCTTC
few,TRBV7-9,.,TRBJ1-1,CASSFPSGTEAFF,TGTGCCAGCAGCTTTCCTTCGGGCACTGAAGCTTTCTTT
.,TRBV19,.,TRBJ1-2,CASRRTANYGYTF,TGTGCCAGTAGGAGGACAGCTAACTATGGCTACACCTTC
few,TRBV2,.,TRBJ1-5,CASRLPPQPQHF,TGTGCCAGCAGGCTACCACCGCAGCCCCAGCATTTT
few,TRBV11-3,.,TRBJ2-1,CASSPGMRHEQFF,TGTGCCAGCAGCCCCGGAATGAGGCATGAGCAGTTCTTC
few,TRBV19,.,TRBJ2-5,CASSPGGTQYF,TGTGCCAGTAGTCCAGGAGGGACCCAGTACTTC
few,TRBV29-1,TRBD1,TRBJ1-1,CSVRGQAGTEAFF,TGCAGCGTTCGGGGACAGGCTGGGACTGAAGCTTTCTTT
few,TRBV2,TRBD2,TRBJ2-3,CASSSTSGRTDTQYF,TGTGCCAGCAGTTCGACTAGCGGACGCACAGATACGCAGTATTTT
few,TRBV6-5,.,TRBJ1-5,CASSPYQAGNQPQHF,TGTGCCAGCAGCCCCTATCAGGCCGGCAATCAGCCCCAGCATTTT
few,TRBV7-3,TRBD2,TRBJ2-1,CASSLLDPASGAEQFF,TGTGCCAGCAGCTTATTAGATCCGGCTAGCGGGGCAGAGCAGTTCTTC
.,TRBV7-2,.,TRBJ2-7,CASSLRRGEQYF,TGTGCCAGCAGCCTCCGCCGAGGTGAGCAGTACTTC
.,TRBV5-1,.,TRBJ2-1,CASSLALLDEQFF,TGCGCCAGCAGCTTGGCCTTGTTAGATGAGCAGTTCTTC
.,TRBV21-1,.,TRBJ2-7,CASSNGRGLKKQYF,TGTGCCAGCAGCAACGGGCGGGGCCTAAAAAAGCAGTACTTC
few,TRBV25-1,.,TRBJ1-6,CASSEGGRGVDSPLHF,TGTGCCAGCAGTGAAGGGGGGAGGGGAGTCGATTCACCCCTCCACTTT
few,TRBV18,TRBD1,TRBJ1-1,CASSPGQGGIEAFF,TGTGCCAGCTCGCCTGGACAGGGAGGCATTGAAGCTTTCTTT
few,TRBV28,TRBD2,TRBJ2-1,CASSFSGGARGNEQFF,TGTGCCAGCAGTTTCAGCGGGGGGGCGAGGGGCAATGAGCAGTTCTTC
few,TRBV7-3,TRBD1,TRBJ2-1,CASSSTGGNEQFF,TGTGCCAGCAGCTCAACAGGGGGAAATGAGCAGTTCTTC
.,TRBV11-2,.,TRBJ1-6,CASSLDEWRNSPLHF,TGTGCCAGCAGCTTAGATGAATGGCGGAATTCACCCCTCCACTTT
.,TRBV9,TRBD2,TRBJ2-7,CASSAGGGGPYEQYF,TGTGCCAGCAGCGCCGGTGGCGGGGGGCCTTACGAGCAGTACTTC
.,TRBV7-2,TRBD2,TRBJ2-3,CASSFASGGSDTQYF,TGTGCCAGCAGCTTTGCTAGCGGGGGGTCAGATACGCAGTATTTT
.,TRBV19,.,TRBJ2-7,CASSGALGSYEQYF,TGTGCCAGTAGTGGGGCCTTAGGTTCCTACGAGCAGTACTTC
.,TRBV4-1,TRBD2,TRBJ2-1,CASSLGLATKYNEQFF,TGCGCCAGCAGCCTTGGACTAGCAACGAAATACAATGAGCAGTTCTTC
few,TRBV18,TRBD1,TRBJ1-1,CASSPRTGDTEAFF,TGTGCCAGCTCACCAAGGACAGGGGACACTGAAGCTTTCTTT
.,TRBV28,TRBD1,TRBJ2-3,CASRTRGQRYF,TGTGCCAGCAGAACGAGGGGACAGCGGTATTTT
.,TRBV5-1,.,TRBJ2-3,CASGGVSSTDTQYF,TGCGCCAGCGGCGGGGTTTCTAGCACAGATACGCAGTATTTT
few,TRBV2,.,TRBJ1-3,CAHLGQPRNTIYF,TGTGCCCATCTCGGACAGCCAAGAAACACCATATATTTT
.,TRBV4-2,.,TRBJ1-5,CASSSGNSNQPQHF,TGTGCCAGCAGCTCGGGAAATAGCAATCAGCCCCAGCATTTT
.,TRBV4-2,TRBD1,TRBJ2-7,CASSQGDGTGDIYEQYF,TGTGCCAGCAGCCAAGGGGATGGGACAGGGGACATCTACGAGCAGTACTTC
.,TRBV7-9,.,TRBJ1-5,CASSSQQGGNQPQHF,TGTGCCAGCAGCTCTCAGCAGGGTGGCAATCAGCCCCAGCATTTT
.,TRBV9,TRBD2,TRBJ2-5,CASSPPRGGQETQYF,TGTGCCAGCAGCCCACCTAGGGGAGGGCAAGAGACCCAGTACTTC
few,TRBV27,TRBD2,TRBJ2-1,CASSLRLAGGLYNEQFF,TGTGCCAGCAGTTTAAGGCTAGCGGGGGGGTTATACAATGAGCAGTTCTTC
few,TRBV4-3,TRBD1,TRBJ2-7,CASSQARDSIYEQYF,TGCGCCAGCAGCCAAGCACGGGACAGCATCTACGAGCAGTACTTC
few,TRBV4-3,.,TRBJ2-7,CASSQDGRAGEQYF,TGCGCCAGCAGCCAAGATGGGCGGGCTGGCGAGCAGTACTTC
.,TRBV7-3,.,TRBJ1-2,CASSSPGGDGYTF,TGTGCCAGCAGCTCCCCGGGGGGAGATGGCTACACCTTC
.,TRBV7-2,TRBD2,TRBJ2-1,CASSLAGGGNEQFF,TGTGCCAGCAGCTTAGCGGGGGGGGGCAATGAGCAGTTCTTC
.,TRBV6-1,.,TRBJ1-5,CASSEGGGVQPQHF,TGTGCCAGCAGTGAAGGAGGTGGTGTTCAGCCCCAGCATTTT
few,TRBV7-9,.,TRBJ1-4,CASSLGSGEKLFF,TGTGCCAGCAGCTTAGGGTCAGGGGAAAAACTGTTTTTT
.,TRBV11-2,.,TRBJ2-3,CASSPLGLSDTQYF,TGTGCCAGCAGCCCCCTCGGACTTTCAGATACGCAGTATTTT
.,TRBV18,.,TRBJ2-5,CASSAGQETQYF,TGTGCCAGCTCAGCGGGGCAAGAGACCCAGTACTTC
.,TRBV5-1,.,TRBJ1-1,CASQPGEAPEAFF,TGCGCCAGCCAACCCGGGGAGGCGCCTGAAGCTTTCTTT
few,TRBV28,.,TRBJ2-6,CASSPLGSGGANVLTF,TGTGCCAGCAGTCCCCTGGGTTCGGGTGGGGCCAACGTCCTGACTTTC
.,TRBV7-6,TRBD1,TRBJ1-1,CASSLERTGTEAFF,TGTGCCAGCAGCTTAGAGAGGACAGGTACTGAAGCTTTCTTT
.,TRBV6-5,.,TRBJ2-7,CASSYSGASSYEQYF,TGTGCCAGCAGTTACTCAGGGGCTAGCTCCTACGAGCAGTACTTC
.,TRBV6-5,.,TRBJ1-2,CASTPRGRGYGYTF,TGTGCCAGCACACCAAGGGGCAGAGGCTATGGCTACACCTTC
.,TRBV4-3,TRBD1,TRBJ2-3,CASSQEQGDPGNTQYF,TGCGCCAGCAGCCAAGAACAGGGGGACCCGGGGAATACGCAGTATTTT
few,TRBV23-1,.,TRBJ2-1,CASSHWGDEQFF,TGCGCCAGCAGTCATTGGGGCGATGAGCAGTTCTTC
few,TRBV6-1,TRBD2,TRBJ2-1,CASKTGGQDNEQFF,TGTGCCAGCAAAACGGGGGGGCAGGACAATGAGCAGTTCTTC